This TCR beta chain was profiled in a study of blood T cell repertoires in COVID-19. Across the whole study: Spain, Italy and the United States supplied samples that represented acute and convalescent COVID-19. Sources were T cells, B-cell-depleted T cells, or PBMCs; the material itself was cDNA or gDNA.

As handled by the study authors: Reference gene primer amplification gave estimated nucleated cell counts. The method was immunoSEQ multiplex PCR; TCRdb's version includes in-frame clones alone and lacks a portion of them. That table is the source of V, J and clone size, and D and trimming were worked out from the DNA. The sample yields approximately 390,000 clones, around 87% seen once. The sequenced sample was peripheral blood. This TCR came from a woman aged 55-70 years with COVID-19, enrolled during active disease.

In nucleotides, the CDR3 is TGTGCCAGCTCATCGACAGGGACAAGCGATCAGCCCCAGCATTTT. Translation gives CASSSTGTSDQPQHF. V and J are TRBV18 and TRBJ1-5; 7 positions match TRBD1. Unmatched junction bases numbered 9, after V lost 5 bases and J lost 5 bases. CDR3 length: 15 residues. In germline, CDR1 is KGHSH, CDR2 LQKENI.